This TCR beta chain is from a study of early T cells in non-severe SARS-CoV-2 infection. Study details: Chains stayed unpaired after sequencing of bulk RNA from unsorted whole blood. Study-level points and caveats: The VDJdb matching leaned toward anti-spike CD8 responses and overlooked private and CD4 specificities.

Researchers tagged individual cDNA molecules with unique molecular identifiers. TCRdb re-derived calls from the 5' RACE reads in MiXCR, one entry per CDR3 protein. The sample consists of 40,000 or so distinct CDR3 sequences, approximately 5.9% of them appearing once. This clonotype was observed many times. As yet, its antigen is unknown. The sequencing here drew on whole blood, taken at baseline. The clonotype was recovered from an adult who was a healthcare worker with PCR-confirmed SARS-CoV-2 infection or an uninfected control (not recorded which).

The CDR3, as DNA: TGCAGTGCTCTGCTAGCGGGAGGGGAAGAGACCCAGTACTTC. It is translated as CSALLAGGEETQYF. The chain employs TRBV20-1 and TRBJ2-5, with TRBD2 matching 12 bases. The CDR3 contains 14 residues. Unmatched junction bases numbered 4, after V lost 5 bases and J lost 3 bases. CDR1 DFQATT and CDR2 SNEGSKA come from the germline V gene (reference sequence).